The 10 T cell receptor beta chains below all came from one sample that was sequenced in a study of T cell clonality in common variable immunodeficiency. TCRdb's table, derived via immunoSEQ multiplex PCR, lists solely in-frame clones and lacks some. Listed here are 52,000 or so clones without any singletons, the top ten holding roughly 0.84%. The sample comprised peripheral blood mononuclear cells. These receptors were collected from a person between 18 and 75 years old in good health.

This clone was observed at least ten times. The read comes to an end 3 residues before the CDR3 does, leaving the germline J gene to fill in the end. This chain uses TRBV20-1 with TRBJ2-2; 9 nucleotides match TRBD1. Germline V gene lookup returns CDR1 DFQATT and CDR2 SNEGSKA (reference sequence). The CDR3 spans 15 residues. This chain's CDR3 is CSARDSRTGDEKLFF. Partial CDR3 DNA: TGCAGTGCTAGAGATAGTCGGACAGGGGATGAAAAG.

There are many counts of this clone. The missing CDR3 end, 3 residues past where the read stops, is filled in from the germline J gene. The V gene is TRBV10-3, the J gene TRBJ2-1; TRBD2 agrees at 9 bases. The germline V gene encodes CDR1 ENHRY and CDR2 SYGVKD. With 5 bases clipped from V and 4 bases from J, the junction kept 6 bases outside the gene matches. The CDR3 is made up of 15 amino acids. The CDR3 here is CAISSQREVYNEQFF. The DNA read from the CDR3 is TGTGCCATCAGTAGTCAGCGGGAGGTTTACAATGAG.

This clone was seen at least ten times. The read finishes 3 residues shy of the CDR3 end, and the germline J gene is used to complete it. The chain employs TRBV2 and TRBJ1-2; D possibly corresponds to TRBD1 (6 bases). The CDR3 is made up of 14 amino acids. V dropped 6 bases and J dropped 3 bases, with 14 bases sitting between them. CDR1 and CDR2 from the germline V gene are SNHLY and FYNNEI. CDR3 DNA, as far as it was read: TGTGCCAGCAGAGCAAGAGGGGGAGACTATGGC. This gives the protein CASRARGGDYG. The entire CDR3 protein reads CASRARGGDYGYTF.

This clone was counted ten times or more. With the read ending 3 residues before the CDR3 end, the germline J gene is used to fill in that end. The chain is built from TRBV11-2 and TRBJ2-7, with D perhaps matching TRBD1 (6 bases). Deletions cut 4 bases from V and 3 bases from J, with 10 bases between. Germline CDR1 is SGHAT and CDR2 is FQNNGV. The CDR3 contains 13 residues. The CDR3 loop is CASSSTGSYEQYF. The sequenced part of the CDR3 DNA is TGTGCCAGCAGCTCCACAGGGAGCTACGAG.

This clone came up many times. With the read ending 3 residues before the CDR3 end, the germline J gene is used to fill in that end. This sequence joins TRBV20-1 and TRBJ2-1; perhaps TRBD2 as D (5 bases). Trimming cost V 5 bases and J 1 base, with 15 bases left between them. In germline, CDR1 is DFQATT, CDR2 SNEGSKA (reference sequence). CDR3 size: 15 residues. Incomplete CDR3 DNA: TGCAGTGCTGTGGACTTCCCTAGGTCCTACAATGAG. Its translation: CSAVDFPRSYNE. The whole CDR3 sequence is CSAVDFPRSYNEQFF.

This clone was recorded many times. Read data end 3 residues before the CDR3 end; the end is taken from the germline J gene. This chain connects TRBV18 to TRBJ2-5, with D hard to call. The CDR3 is made up of 14 amino acids. Germline CDR1 KGHSH, CDR2 LQKENI. V lost 7 bases, J lost 2 bases, and 14 bases lay in between. The covered CDR3 bases are TGTGCCAGCTGCAGAGGAACAGATCAAGAGACC. It codes for CASCRGTDQET. The full CDR3 protein reads CASCRGTDQETQYF.

This clone was observed many times. The read falls 3 residues short of the CDR3 end, and the missing part is taken from the germline J gene. V and J are TRBV5-1 and TRBJ2-3, with TRBD2 matching over 12 bases. This CDR3 region has 18 residues. V dropped 1 base and J dropped 0; count of bases not matched to a gene: 6. The V gene's germline CDR1 is SGHRS and CDR2 YFSETQ. The CDR3 loop reads CASSLRLAGVVSTDTQYF. CDR3 DNA, as far as it was read: TGCGCCAGCAGCTTGCGACTAGCGGGAGTCGTTAGCACAGATACG.

Of note for this clone: Coverage ceases 3 residues before the CDR3 finishes, and the germline J gene fills in the end. The chain has TRBV2 and TRBJ2-4; D is perhaps TRBD1 (6 bases). The CDR3 length is 14 residues. Per germline, CDR1 SNHLY and CDR2 FYNNEI. CDR3 in amino acids: CASSEARQGSGQYF. Partial CDR3 DNA: TGTGCCAGCAGTGAAGCGCGGCAGGGGTCTGGT.

The CDR3 sequence is CASTFSGGRLGQYF. Partial CDR3 DNA: TGTGCCAGCACCTTTTCGGGGGGTCGACTCGGT. The rearrangement links TRBV6-2 or TRBV6-3 to TRBJ2-4; 7 bases match TRBD2. The read ends 3 residues before the CDR3 terminus; that terminus is restored from the germline J gene. CDR1 is MNHEY, CDR2 SVGEGT, per germline. The CDR3 runs 14 residues.

This clone has at least ten counts. The observed sequence ends 3 residues before the CDR3 terminus, with the missing tail filled in from the germline J gene. This chain uses TRBV2 with TRBJ2-4; 9 nucleotides agree with TRBD1. V lost 4 bases to trimming and J lost 9 bases; unmatched junction nucleotides: 4. This CDR3 region has 13 residues. The germline V gene encodes CDR1 SNHLY and CDR2 FYNNEI. The CDR3 region is CASSVEQGAIQYF. The CDR3 DNA, read in part, is TGTGCCAGCAGTGTAGAACAGGGGGCCATT.